This TCR beta chain stems from a study of T cell responses to AZD1222 COVID-19 vaccine (dated by TCRdb to the early 2020s). In terms of the full investigation: Because spike-specific TCR depth and breadth did not differ between the two schedules, AZD1222 recipients who got a second dose at roughly 4 weeks were pooled with those who got a second dose at roughly 12 weeks. A total of 233 trial participants underwent TCR sequencing, of whom some 200 had received two doses of AZD1222 and some 26 had received two doses of the MenACWY control vaccine. Trial participants were enrolled into age subgroups of 18-55, 56-69 and 70-plus years, which contained 148, 28 and 57 TCR-sequenced participants, respectively. General study outcomes and caveats: After two AZD1222 doses, spike-specific TCR breadth and depth were significantly higher than at day 0 and than in MenACWY recipients. The vaccine-associated CD4 TCRs covered the entire spike protein, and the dominant responses fell in regions 160-218 and 743-854. Because no samples from the day 14 peak response were available, repertoires could be characterized only after the peak T cell response. In the small 56-69-year group, the increase in depth fell short of significance, most likely because of low power. Most participants were white British and females outnumbered males, and the authors suggested that clonal diversity may have been underestimated. Conclusions about previously exposed vaccinees are limited, since just six AZD1222 recipients were seropositive for SARS-CoV-2 at baseline. Reportedly, close to half of the unique spike-specific TCRs recognized epitopes lying outside the regions that are mutated in the B.1.351 and B.1.1.7 variants.

CDR1 and CDR2 are read off the germline V gene as MDHEN and SYDVKM. The CDR3 measures 14 amino acids from cysteine to phenylalanine. This entry keeps only the CDR3 DNA: 42 bases, framed from base 1. V loses 2 bases, J loses 7 bases, and the germline ends lie 11 bases apart. This clone is medium-sized (0.01 to 0.1%) in terms of sample share. Its antigen specificity is not known. No base quality values were provided; no much bigger clone lies one nucleotide off. The sample's time point label is to be understood as: baseline before first vaccination. Vaccinee samples were obtained from the UK trials COV001 and COV002, which included a single-blind randomized controlled phase 2/3 trial of AZD1222 (ChAdOx1 nCoV-19) in healthy adults. For TCRbeta chain sequencing, PBMC samples were collected from trial participants at day 0 and at day 28 after the second dose. The CDR3 regions of human TCRbeta chains were subjected to immunosequencing. The paper's processing steps were these. TCRs in the repertoires were compared against a reference library of SARS-CoV-2-specific TCRs that had been generated with the MIRA antigen-specificity platform. Breadth was defined as the fraction of unique TCRs that were SARS-CoV-2-associated. Depth was defined as the fraction of total T cells that were SARS-CoV-2-associated. Using the MIRA data, every spike-specific TCR was mapped to the spike region that the TCR reacted to and assigned to either a CD4 or a CD8 class. Log10-transformed breadth and depth values were compared by one-way ANOVA with Sidak's multiple comparisons tests. As stored in TCRdb, this immuneACCESS dataset retains in-frame rearrangements with V and J assigned. A fraction of the clones does not appear; measured against another copy, unresolved V genes explain less than half of the discrepancy, and the remainder lacks a known reason. V, J and clone size reflect that table, while D and trimming were determined from the DNA. Counted in this sample were roughly 120,000 clones; roughly 90% of them appeared once. The ten largest clones take up approximately 7.5% of the sample.

The input for sequencing was peripheral blood, taken on day 0 of AZD1222 vaccination. This sequence originates from an adult in good health. Rearrangement joined TRBV28 to TRBJ2-2, with the identity of the D gene unclear. Here the CDR3 is given as CASSLIVEGGELFF. The DNA is TGTGCCAGCAGTTTAATAGTGGAAGGCGGGGAGCTGTTTTTT.